What follows is one T cell receptor beta chain and its context. What it binds is unknown. This sample was taken from a study of graft-versus-host responses after intestinal transplantation. Study-level information: The whole recipient group had anti-thymocyte globulin induction followed by tacrolimus and steroids for around three years. Study observations and caveats: Those patients showing graft-donor T cell macrochimerism displayed high graft-versus-host to host-versus-graft clonal ratios in allografts.

The repertoire was sequenced with immunoSEQ multiplex PCR; TCRdb's copy has only in-frame clones and lacks some. The top ten clones hold approximately 1.6% of a sample with tens of thousands of clones, around 90% of them seen once. The CDR3 spans 14 residues. In germline, CDR1 is SEHNR, CDR2 FQNEAQ (reference sequence). Trimming removed 4 bases from V and 4 bases from J; junction bases left unmatched: 5. The sample was PBMCs, taken 26 days after transplant. The rearrangement links TRBV7-9 to TRBJ2-3; 7 bases fit TRBD2. This receptor was identified in a human patient who received an intestinal transplant, so some T cells may come from the graft donor. The CDR3 is CASSSKGLADTQYF. In DNA, the CDR3 is TGTGCCAGCAGCTCAAAAGGACTAGCAGATACGCAGTATTTT.